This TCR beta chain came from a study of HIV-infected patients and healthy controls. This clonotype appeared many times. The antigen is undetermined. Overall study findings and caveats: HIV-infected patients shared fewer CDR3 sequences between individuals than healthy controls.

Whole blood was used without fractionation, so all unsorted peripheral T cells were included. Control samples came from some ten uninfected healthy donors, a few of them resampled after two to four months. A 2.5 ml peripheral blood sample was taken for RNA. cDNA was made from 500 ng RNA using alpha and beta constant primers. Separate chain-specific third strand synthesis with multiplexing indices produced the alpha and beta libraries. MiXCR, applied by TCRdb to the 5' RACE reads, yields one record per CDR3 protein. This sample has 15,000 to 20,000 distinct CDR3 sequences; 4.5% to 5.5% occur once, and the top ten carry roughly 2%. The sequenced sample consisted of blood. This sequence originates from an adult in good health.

For the CDR3, the DNA is TGTGCCAGCAGCCTAGCGGGGGGAGTCTCCTACAATGAGCAGTTCTTC. Translating it yields CASSLAGGVSYNEQFF. The V call is TRBV3-1, the J call TRBJ2-1; 10 bases fit TRBD2. V lost 4 bases, J lost 0 bases, and 3 bases stayed unmatched. CDR3 length: 16 residues. CDR1 is LGHDT and CDR2 is YNNKEL in the germline V gene (reference sequence).